This T cell receptor (beta chain) was captured by sequencing in a study of identical twins. Study-wide results and limits: The authors noted that invariant MAIT and iNKT cells could partly confound zero-insertion analyses. Within beta out-of-frame sequences, the excess sharing observed between twins was weaker. Not following the same donors, the study drew its conclusions from cross-sectional statistical analysis. Memory repertoires lacked the insertion deficit that abundant cord blood beta clonotypes showed.

This clonotype was recorded a few times. Its antigen is undetermined. TCRdb used MiXCR to reprocess the 5' RACE reads, holding one entry per CDR3 protein. Of fewer than 250,000 distinct CDR3 sequences in the sample, about 7% were seen once. These data were likewise used in another study, on yellow fever vaccine responses in identical twins.

This sequence originates from a woman younger than 35 in good health. Sequenced input: memory (CD45RO+) T cells sorted from blood.

This chain's CDR3 is CASMAGGREQFF. The CDR3 DNA reads TGTGCCAGCATGGCGGGGGGGCGGGAGCAGTTCTTC. The gene calls are TRBV6-2 or TRBV6-3 and TRBJ2-1; 9 nucleotides agree with TRBD2. The trim removed 7 bases at V and 10 bases at J, leaving 5 bases unmatched. The CDR3 sequence is 12 residues long. CDR1 is MNHEY, CDR2 SVGEGT, per germline.